The 21 T cell receptor beta chains in this list originate from one sample, sequenced in a study of blood T cell repertoires in COVID-19. Some clones are missing from TCRdb's copy, which holds only in-frame ones; the method was immunoSEQ multiplex PCR. The sample includes a few hundred thousand clones, approximately 86% of them seen just once. Material for sequencing was PBMCs or T cells enriched from blood (not recorded which). The receptors stem from a woman in her forties with acute COVID-19.

The genes are TRBV6-5 and TRBJ2-1; perhaps TRBD2 as D (6 bases). Trimming took 0 bases from V and 0 from J, leaving 9 bases between them. Germline V lookup: CDR1 MNHEY, CDR2 SVGAGI. CDR3 length: 16 residues. CDR3 nucleotide sequence: TGTGCCAGCAGTTACTCGGTCGGGAGCTCCTACAATGAGCAGTTCTTC. Translated, it gives CASSYSVGSSYNEQFF.

This clone was observed once. The chain uses TRBV14 and TRBJ1-1; a possible D gene is TRBD1 (5 bases). This CDR3 has 15 amino acids. From germline, CDR1 is SGHDN and CDR2 FVKESK. V lost 1 base and J lost 3, with 12 bases in between. In nucleotides, the CDR3 is TGTGCCAGCAGCCAAGGCGGGGCGGGGGACACTGAAGCTTTCTTT. It is translated as CASSQGGAGDTEAFF.

The DNA for the CDR3 is TGTGCCAGCAGTCCGAAAGCCTCGGGCACTGAAGCTTTCTTT. As protein: CASSPKASGTEAFF. J is TRBJ1-1 and V is TRBV3-1 (or the pseudogene TRBV3-2), with D hard to call. The germline V gene encodes CDR1 LGHDT and CDR2 YNNKEL (reference sequence). The CDR3 spans 14 residues. Trimming stripped 6 bases from V and 4 bases from J, with 15 bases between.

The chain recombines TRBV5-1 with TRBJ1-2, with 9 bases that match TRBD1. V was pared by 4 bases and J by 6 bases, with 7 bases of the junction left unmatched. Germline V gene sequence: CDR1 SGHRS, CDR2 YFSETQ. The CDR3 is 14 amino acids. CDR3 in amino acids: CASSPIQGANGYTF. Here the CDR3 DNA reads TGCGCCAGCAGCCCGATACAGGGGGCGAATGGCTACACCTTC.

This clone was detected once. V gene TRBV14 combines with J gene TRBJ2-1, with 7 bases lining up with TRBD2. J lost 6 bases, V lost 2 bases, and 10 bases had no gene match. Looked up from germline, CDR1 is SGHDN and CDR2 is FVKESK. The CDR3 sequence is 16 residues long. The CDR3 DNA sequence: TGTGCCAGCAGCCAACCGGAGCGGGACGCAACCAATGAGCAGTTCTTC. Translating gives CASSQPERDATNEQFF.

This clone was detected only a few times. CDR3 sequence reads: CASTRGTAYEQYF. CDR3 nucleotide sequence: TGTGCCAGCACCCGGGGGACGGCCTACGAGCAGTACTTC. The chain combines TRBV6-5 with TRBJ2-7, with D possibly matching TRBD2 (6 bases). CDR3 size: 13 residues. Trimming left V 7 bases short and J 2 bases short, with 12 bases between. Germline loops: CDR1 MNHEY, CDR2 SVGAGI.

The rearrangement links TRBV5-6 to TRBJ1-1, with a possible D match to TRBD1 (6 bases). Trimming removed 0 bases at V and 5 bases at J, with 14 bases between. Germline lookup yields CDR1 SGHDT and CDR2 YYEEEE. The CDR3 runs 15 residues. The chain's CDR3 is CASSLGVTGGTEAFF. The CDR3 nucleotides are TGTGCCAGCAGCTTGGGGGTGACAGGAGGAACTGAAGCTTTCTTT.

The V and J genes are TRBV2 and TRBJ2-1, with D possibly TRBD2 on 5 matching bases. The germline V gene has CDR1 SNHLY and CDR2 FYNNEI. The CDR3 is 14 amino acids. Trimming left V 2 bases short and J 6 bases short, with 11 bases between. In nucleotides, the CDR3 is TGTGCCAGCAGTGAAATGCGGAGGCCCAATGAGCAGTTCTTC. This gives the protein CASSEMRRPNEQFF.

In its sample, this clone was seen many times. The chain employs TRBV11-2 and TRBJ2-7; D gene unclear. Trimming removed 5 bases at V and 4 bases at J, with 9 bases between. CDR1 and CDR2 (germline): SGHAT, FQNNGV. The CDR3 contains 12 residues. CDR3: CASSATFYEQYF. CDR3 DNA: TGTGCCAGCAGCGCCACTTTTTACGAGCAGTACTTC.

The chain couples TRBV18 to TRBJ1-2; no clear D. V was pared by 2 bases and J by 2 bases, with 9 bases between. Germline assignment: CDR1 KGHSH and CDR2 LQKENI. This CDR3 region has 14 residues. CDR3: CASSPAGNNYGYTF. The CDR3 DNA follows: TGTGCCAGCTCACCAGCGGGGAACAACTATGGCTACACCTTC.

The chain combines TRBV7-8 with TRBJ2-3, with 12 nucleotides matching TRBD2. Trimming took 2 bases from V and 3 from J; bases not matched to a gene: 15. The CDR3 extends over 20 amino acids. CDR1 and CDR2 from the germline V gene are SGHVS and FQNEAQ. The CDR3 DNA follows: TGTGCCAGCAGCTTATTCGTGCTAGCGGGGGGGCCGTCTAAGACAGATACGCAGTATTTT. Encoded protein: CASSLFVLAGGPSKTDTQYF.

The chain is built from TRBV28 and TRBJ1-5; D is unclear. The CDR3 loop spans 13 amino acids. Germline-derived CDR1 and CDR2 are MDHEN and SYDVKM. V dropped 7 bases and J dropped 2 bases, with 9 bases sitting between them. The CDR3 spells CASKSGGNQPQHF. In DNA form, the CDR3 reads TGTGCCAGCAAGTCCGGGGGCAATCAGCCCCAGCATTTT.

The chain has TRBV5-4 and TRBJ2-2, with D possibly matching TRBD2 (7 bases). Trimming removed 6 bases from V and 6 bases from J, with 18 bases in between. The CDR3 is 15 residues long. The germline CDR1 and CDR2 sequences are SGHNT and YYREEE (reference sequence). The CDR3 protein is CASTPGRGAPGELFF. The CDR3 region has the DNA TGTGCCAGCACCCCTGGACGGGGGGCCCCCGGGGAGCTGTTTTTT.

The chain couples TRBV27 to TRBJ2-3, with 10 bases that match TRBD2. With 7 bases clipped from V and 6 bases from J, the junction kept 4 bases outside the gene matches. Looked up from germline, CDR1 is MNHEY and CDR2 is SMNVEV (reference sequence). The CDR3 is 13 amino acids. CDR3 nucleotide sequence: TGTGCCAGCAAGCTAGCGGGAGCCGATACGCAGTATTTT. This gives the protein CASKLAGADTQYF.

The chain has TRBV6-2 or TRBV6-3 and TRBJ1-5; 7 bases agree with TRBD1. Germline values: CDR1 MNHEY, CDR2 SVGEGT. This CDR3 is built from 15 residues. The trim removed 5 bases at V and 2 bases at J, leaving 6 bases unmatched. As DNA, the CDR3 is TGTGCCAGCAGTGGTCAGGGGGGCGGCAATCAGCCCCAGCATTTT. Its translation is CASSGQGGGNQPQHF.

This clone was seen a single time. The chain combines TRBV11-3 with TRBJ1-6; D might be TRBD1 (5 bases). Germline V CDR1 and CDR2: SGHNT, YENEEA. Trimming left V 6 bases short and J 10 bases short, with 13 bases between. This CDR3 spans 13 amino acids. The CDR3 reads CASRRDEKSPLHF. The CDR3 bases are TGTGCCAGCAGGCGGGACGAAAAATCACCCCTCCACTTT. Based on the CDR3 plus reference TRBV11-3 and TRBJ1-6, the full variable domain is EAGVVQSPRYKIIEKKQPVAFWCNPISGHNTLYWYLQNLGQGPELLIRYENEEAVDDSQLPKDRFSAERLKGVDSTLKIQPAELGDSAVYLCASRRDEKSPLHFGNGTRLTVT.

V is TRBV7-8 and J is TRBJ2-7, with 9 bases identical to TRBD2. The CDR3 spans 14 residues. With V trimmed by 5 bases and J by 6 bases, 8 bases remained unmatched. Germline V CDR1 and CDR2: SGHVS, FQNEAQ. The CDR3: CASSRGLATPEQYF. The CDR3 coding sequence is TGTGCCAGCAGCCGAGGACTAGCGACGCCCGAGCAGTACTTC.

The chain links TRBV7-3 to TRBJ2-5, with TRBD2 matching 13 bases. V lost 4 bases and J lost 1; bases outside the gene matches: 3. The CDR3 runs 16 residues. Germline V gives CDR1 SGHTA, CDR2 FQGTGA. The CDR3 region is CASSSGLAGVQETQYF. For the CDR3, the DNA is TGTGCCAGCAGCTCAGGACTAGCGGGGGTCCAAGAGACCCAGTACTTC.

The CDR3 protein is CASSPLGGEQYF. The CDR3 DNA reads TGTGCCAGCAGCCCCCTCGGTGGCGAGCAGTACTTC. The gene calls are TRBV3-1 (or the pseudogene TRBV3-2) and TRBJ2-7; no clear D. The V gene's germline CDR1 is LGHDT and CDR2 YNNKEL (reference sequence). The CDR3 loop spans 12 amino acids. Deletions cut 4 bases from V and 6 bases from J, with 10 bases between.

In its sample, this clone was seen once. V gene TRBV18 combines with J gene TRBJ2-5, with D possibly TRBD1 on 6 matching bases. The V end lost 0 bases, the J end lost 6 bases, and 11 bases lay between the germline ends. The CDR3 runs 14 residues. Germline CDR1 and CDR2: KGHSH and LQKENI. DNA for the CDR3: TGTGCCAGCTCACCACCGGCAGGGGTGAAGACCCAGTACTTC. It translates to CASSPPAGVKTQYF.

The chain combines TRBV5-1 with TRBJ1-1, with 8 bases matching TRBD1. The V segment lost 5 bases and the J segment 7 bases; nucleotides outside the gene matches: 7. The CDR3 extends over 13 amino acids. Germline V gene data show CDR1 as SGHRS and CDR2 as YFSETQ. The CDR3 here is CASSSRGHSEAFF. CDR3 nucleotides: TGCGCCAGCAGTAGCAGGGGGCATAGTGAAGCTTTCTTT.